These 13 T cell receptor beta chains were sequenced from one sample in a study of T cell repertoires in cytomegalovirus infection. TCRdb recomputed calls from the reads with MiXCR, one row per CDR3 protein. This table holds some 600,000 distinct CDR3 sequences, roughly 24% found once. Material: CD8+ T cells from PBMCs. All receptors come from a human donor in good health (CMV status not recorded). Some clones in this sample may be carry-over from other donors' samples.

The rearrangement links TRBV7-6 to TRBJ1-4; D might be TRBD1 (5 bases). This CDR3 region has 15 residues. CDR1 is SGHVS, CDR2 FNYEAQ, per germline. Deletions cut 0 bases from V and 6 bases from J, with 11 bases between. CDR3 loop: CASSLAGGRHEKLFF. The CDR3 region has the DNA TGTGCCAGCAGCTTAGCGGGGGGAAGGCATGAAAAACTGTTTTTT.

This clonotype was detected only a few times. The V call is TRBV20-1, the J call TRBJ2-3; the D call may be TRBD1 or TRBD2 (5 bases each). CDR1 DFQATT and CDR2 SNEGSKA come from the germline V gene (reference sequence). With 5 bases removed from V and 6 bases from J, the gap between germline ends came to 12 bases. CDR3 length: 12 amino acids. The CDR3 nucleotides are TGCAGTGCTCCCGGGACGATCGATACGCAGTATTTT. Encoded protein: CSAPGTIDTQYF.

In its sample, this clonotype was seen a few times. The chain uses TRBV28 and TRBJ2-7; 13 bases align to TRBD2. Trimming removed 1 base from V and 5 bases from J; junction bases left unmatched: 2. The CDR3 consists of 15 residues. Germline V gene sequence: CDR1 MDHEN, CDR2 SYDVKM. This chain's CDR3 is CASSLSGLAGNEQYV. The CDR3 region has the DNA TGTGCCAGCAGTTTATCGGGACTAGCGGGGAACGAGCAGTACGTC.

V is TRBV12-5 and J is TRBJ2-1; D perhaps matches TRBD1 (5 bases). CDR1 LGHNT and CDR2 FRNRAP come from the germline V gene. V shed 1 base and J shed 8 bases, with 15 bases lying between them. This CDR3 spans 15 amino acids. DNA of the CDR3: TGTGCTAGTGGTTTGGCGACAGAGCCACCCTATGAGCAGTTCTTC. Translating gives CASGLATEPPYEQFF.

Concerning this clonotype itself: A much larger clone lies one base from this, so it may be a read error. J is TRBJ2-7 and V is TRBV7-6; D gene unclear. The germline CDR1 and CDR2 sequences are SGHVS and FNYEAQ. The length of the CDR3 is 14 residues. V shed 10 bases and J shed 0 bases, with 16 bases lying between them. CDR3 residues: CATSSQRNSYEQYF. In nucleotides, the CDR3 is TGTGCCACCTCCTCCCAGAGGAACTCCTACGAGCAGTACTTC.

This clonotype was recorded a few times. V and J are TRBV28 and TRBJ2-2; maybe TRBD2 (7 bases). Trimming shortened V by 6 bases and J by 5 bases, and 16 bases separated the two germline ends. The CDR3 covers 15 residues. The germline V gene has CDR1 MDHEN and CDR2 SYDVKM. CDR3 nucleotide sequence: TGTGCCAGCAGACGGCGGGGGCCAGATACCGGGGAGCTGTTTTTT. It codes for CASRRRGPDTGELFF.

This sequence joins TRBV15 and TRBJ2-4, with 7 bases matching TRBD1. Germline V CDR1 and CDR2: LNHNV, YYDKDF (reference sequence). The V and J ends lost 8 bases and 3 bases, in that order; junction bases with no gene match: 13. This CDR3 spans 16 amino acids. The CDR3 region is CATSAGTVSGKNIQYF. For the CDR3, the DNA is TGTGCCACCTCCGCCGGGACAGTATCAGGCAAAAACATTCAGTACTTC.

The chain recombines TRBV27 with TRBJ2-7, with TRBD2 as a possible D gene (7 bases). In germline, CDR1 is MNHEY, CDR2 SMNVEV (reference sequence). V dropped 6 bases and J dropped 6 bases, with 15 bases sitting between them. The CDR3 is made up of 13 amino acids. The CDR3 coding sequence is TGTGCCAGCAGCGCGAGGGGGGGGCGCGAGCAGTACGTC. This translates into CASSARGGREQYV.

This clonotype has a handful of counts. V gene TRBV11-2 combines with J gene TRBJ1-3; D is ambiguous. Trimming took off 6 bases at V and 0 bases at J, with 12 bases between the two ends. CDR1 SGHAT and CDR2 FQNNGV come from the germline V gene. CDR3 length: 15 amino acids. The CDR3 loop is CASSLSSGSGNTIYF. In DNA, the CDR3 is TGTGCCAGCAGTCTTTCTTCAGGCTCTGGAAACACCATATATTTT.

In this sample, this clonotype turned up a few times. CDR3 in DNA: TGTGCCAGCAGCGGGACAGCTGAAGCTTTCTTT. This encodes CASSGTAEAFF. The chain has TRBV7-8 and TRBJ1-1, with 7 bases aligning to TRBD1. The germline gives CDR1 SGHVS, CDR2 FQNEAQ. The length of the CDR3 is 11 residues. With 5 bases clipped from V and 6 bases from J, the junction kept 0 bases outside the gene matches. The full variable domain, in which reference TRBV7-8 and TRBJ1-1 provide the parts outside the CDR3, is GAGVSQSPRYKVAKRGQDVALRCDPISGHVSLFWYQQALGQGPEFLTYFQNEAQLDKSGLPSDRFFAERPEGSVSTLKIQRTQQEDSAVYLCASSGTAEAFFGQGTRLTVV.

The chain uses TRBV7-9 and TRBJ1-3; D uncertain. Germline loops: CDR1 SEHNR, CDR2 FQNEAQ (reference sequence). This CDR3 comprises 14 residues. V was clipped by 10 bases and J by 6 bases, with 19 bases between them. The CDR3 loop is CANIPAEDKNTIYF. The CDR3 DNA follows: TGTGCCAACATCCCCGCAGAAGATAAAAACACCATATATTTT.

This clonotype showed up many times. V is TRBV7-6 and J is TRBJ2-6; 7 positions match TRBD1. The CDR3 length is 19 residues. With V trimmed by 2 bases and J by 0 bases, 10 bases remained unmatched. Per the germline V gene, CDR1 is SGHVS and CDR2 is FNYEAQ. CDR3 loop: CASSLQGDPEASGANVLTF. For the CDR3, the DNA is TGTGCCAGCAGCTTACAGGGGGATCCTGAGGCCTCTGGGGCCAACGTCCTGACTTTC. The complete variable domain, with remaining parts taken from reference TRBV7-6 and TRBJ2-6, reads GAGVSQSPRYKVTKRGQDVALRCDPISGHVSLYWYRQALGQGPEFLTYFNYEAQQDKSGLPNDRFSAERPEGSISTLTIQRTEQRDSAMYRCASSLQGDPEASGANVLTFGAGSRLTVL.

The chain has TRBV10-3 and TRBJ2-2, with 7 bases lining up with TRBD1. The germline V gene has CDR1 ENHRY and CDR2 SYGVKD. V was clipped by 8 bases and J by 5 bases; unmatched bases: 11. This CDR3 is built from 15 residues. DNA of the CDR3: TGTGCCATCCTCTGGAGACAGGGTAGAACCGGGGAGCTGTTTTTT. This codes for CAILWRQGRTGELFF.